Listed below are T cell receptor beta chains from one sample, sequenced in a study of shared clonotypes between healthy human individuals. Data came from immunoSEQ multiplex PCR; TCRdb stores just in-frame clones and leaves some out. The repertoire holds 1.6 million or so clones, around 98.5% seen once, with approximately 0.38% in the top ten. Material: naive CD4+ T cells sorted from blood. The origin of the receptors is a man aged 30 to 45 in good health. CDR3s leave out the opening cysteine and the closing phenylalanine or tryptophan.

V	J	CDR3
TRBV2	TRBJ2-2	ASSEARGINTGELF
TRBV28	TRBJ2-2	ASSASGRAPGELF
TRBV7-8	TRBJ1-2	ASSATGVEGYT
TRBV10-1	TRBJ1-1	ASSESTANTEAF
TRBV10-3	TRBJ2-1	AISEMSGTINEQF
TRBV5-4	TRBJ1-1	ASSLPAEPEAF
TRBV6-5	TRBJ2-7	ASIGTSYEQY
TRBV2	TRBJ2-1	ASSVPGQTYNEQF
TRBV6-1	TRBJ1-5	ASSESKGKEGWNQPQH
TRBV29-1	TRBJ2-1	SARVYYNEQF
TRBV28	TRBJ2-7	ASRVSPSYEQY
TRBV5-1	TRBJ2-3	ASSVGHQSSTDTQY
TRBV14	TRBJ2-1	ASSRLALNEQF
TRBV5-4	TRBJ2-5	ASSRSGRETQY
TRBV9	TRBJ2-1	ASSRGLAGVNEQF
TRBV28	TRBJ2-2	ASSLSGLSTGELF
TRBV10-3	TRBJ2-2	AIIIMSTGELF
TRBV19	TRBJ2-3	ASSLLAGGSTDTQY
TRBV6-1	TRBJ2-2	ASGRTTGELF
TRBV7-2	TRBJ1-2	ASSLVGSNYGYT
TRBV19	TRBJ1-5	ASTSDRVNQPQH
TRBV11-2	TRBJ2-7	ASSLGSGRNHEQY
TRBV4-3	TRBJ2-4	ASSQDNGLAGPGIQY
TRBV7-3	TRBJ1-1	ASSVTGTTEAF
TRBV4-1	TRBJ1-3	ASSAPGHFSGNTIY
TRBV5-4	TRBJ2-7	ASSLDPGQGAYEQY
TRBV29-1	TRBJ2-1	SVGRQPIYNEQF
TRBV7-9	TRBJ2-7	ASSPQREEHEQY
TRBV5-1	TRBJ1-1	ASSLAGPNTEAF
TRBV27	TRBJ2-7	ASSPHKGYEQY
TRBV11-2	TRBJ2-1	ASILGRGPYNEQF
TRBV2	TRBJ2-5	ASVFFETQY